The following is a T cell receptor (beta chain) sequence with its context. Its specificity is unknown. Sorted populations all had greater than 95% purity. This entry comes from a study of beta chain features in type 1 diabetes. Whole-study results and caveats: Type 1 diabetes patients had TCRB CDR3s that were shorter (moderately but significantly so) in all four CD4+ subsets.

Isolated RNA was reverse transcribed in full, so expressed TCRB transcripts were sequenced. Generated by immunoSEQ multiplex PCR, the TCRdb table keeps only in-frame clones and is missing some. The sample includes about 150,000 clones, 40% to 60% of them seen just once. Sequenced: Tregs from blood. The receptor comes from a man between 18 and 35 years old in good health.

The CDR3 loop reads CASSLSSGRGVETQYF. In DNA, the CDR3 is TGTGCCAGCAGCTTATCCAGCGGGAGGGGGGTAGAGACCCAGTACTTC. The chain is built from TRBV7-2 and TRBJ2-5, with TRBD2 matching 10 bases. Germline V lookup: CDR1 SGHTA, CDR2 FQGNSA. The CDR3 covers 16 residues. V shed 2 bases and J 4 bases; nucleotides not matched to a gene: 7.